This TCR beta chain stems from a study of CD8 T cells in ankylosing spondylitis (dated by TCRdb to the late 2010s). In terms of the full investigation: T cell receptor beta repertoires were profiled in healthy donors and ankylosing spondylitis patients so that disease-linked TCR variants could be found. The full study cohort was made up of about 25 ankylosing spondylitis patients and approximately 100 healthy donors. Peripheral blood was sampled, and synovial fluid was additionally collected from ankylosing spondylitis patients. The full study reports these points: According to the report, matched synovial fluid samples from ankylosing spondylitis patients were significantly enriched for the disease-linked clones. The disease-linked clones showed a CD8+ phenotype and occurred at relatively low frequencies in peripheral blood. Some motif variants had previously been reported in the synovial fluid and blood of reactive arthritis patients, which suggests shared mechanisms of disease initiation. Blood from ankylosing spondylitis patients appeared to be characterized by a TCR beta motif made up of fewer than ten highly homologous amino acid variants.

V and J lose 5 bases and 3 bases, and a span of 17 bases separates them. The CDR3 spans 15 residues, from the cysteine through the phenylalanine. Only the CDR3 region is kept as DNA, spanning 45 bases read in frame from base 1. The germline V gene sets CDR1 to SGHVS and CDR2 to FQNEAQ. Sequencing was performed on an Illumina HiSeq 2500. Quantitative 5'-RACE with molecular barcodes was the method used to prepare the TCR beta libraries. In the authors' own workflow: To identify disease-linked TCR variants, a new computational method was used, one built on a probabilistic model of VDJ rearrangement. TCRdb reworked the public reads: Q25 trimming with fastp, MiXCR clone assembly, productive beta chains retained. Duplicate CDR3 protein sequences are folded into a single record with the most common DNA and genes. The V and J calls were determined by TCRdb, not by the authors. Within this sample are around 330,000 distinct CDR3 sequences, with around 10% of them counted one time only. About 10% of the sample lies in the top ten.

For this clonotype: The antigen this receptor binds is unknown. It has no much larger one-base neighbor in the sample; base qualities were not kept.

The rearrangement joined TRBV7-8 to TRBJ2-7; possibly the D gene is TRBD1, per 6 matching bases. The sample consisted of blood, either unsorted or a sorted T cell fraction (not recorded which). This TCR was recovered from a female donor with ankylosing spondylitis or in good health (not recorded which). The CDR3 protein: CASSPTRDTSYEQYF. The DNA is TGTGCCAGCAGCCCTACCCGGGACACCAGCTACGAGCAGTACTTC. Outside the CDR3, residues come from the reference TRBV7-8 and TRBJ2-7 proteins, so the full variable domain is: GAGVSQSPRYKVAKRGQDVALRCDPISGHVSLFWYQQALGQGPEFLTYFQNEAQLDKSGLPSDRFFAERPEGSVSTLKIQRTQQEDSAVYLCASSPTRDTSYEQYFGPGTRLTVT.